This T cell receptor beta chain came from a study of cytomegalovirus exposure and HLA in healthy donors. Whole-study findings and limits: With later analysis, a missense DCLRE1C variant became linked to TCR beta V- and J-gene trimming. There were a few CMV-associated chains whose specificity for CMV antigens was confirmed in vitro.

Trimming left V 4 bases short and J 0 bases short, with 9 bases between. Germline V gene sequence: CDR1 GTSNPN, CDR2 SVGIG (reference sequence). The CDR3 loop spans 13 amino acids. It was with 60 Vbeta and 13 Jbeta primers that the PCR ran. Under the authors' procedure: There were about 80 million unique TCR beta chains by a later count, and approximately 10 million of them were shared. Generated by immunoSEQ multiplex PCR, the TCRdb table keeps only in-frame clones and is missing some. D and trimming come from the DNA, and the V and J calls and clone size come from that table. The table lists more than 85,000 clones, over 60% of them singletons. To note about this clone: The antigen is unknown. This sample also contains other DNA sequences that code for the same CDR3.

The TCR was taken from a woman in her 30s in good health and CMV-seronegative. The J gene is TRBJ1-1, the V gene TRBV30, with D possibly being TRBD1 (6 bases). Sequencing was done on a sample of PBMCs. The CDR3 nucleotides are TGTGCCTGGACTGGACAGATGAACACTGAAGCTTTCTTT. Amino acid sequence: CAWTGQMNTEAFF.